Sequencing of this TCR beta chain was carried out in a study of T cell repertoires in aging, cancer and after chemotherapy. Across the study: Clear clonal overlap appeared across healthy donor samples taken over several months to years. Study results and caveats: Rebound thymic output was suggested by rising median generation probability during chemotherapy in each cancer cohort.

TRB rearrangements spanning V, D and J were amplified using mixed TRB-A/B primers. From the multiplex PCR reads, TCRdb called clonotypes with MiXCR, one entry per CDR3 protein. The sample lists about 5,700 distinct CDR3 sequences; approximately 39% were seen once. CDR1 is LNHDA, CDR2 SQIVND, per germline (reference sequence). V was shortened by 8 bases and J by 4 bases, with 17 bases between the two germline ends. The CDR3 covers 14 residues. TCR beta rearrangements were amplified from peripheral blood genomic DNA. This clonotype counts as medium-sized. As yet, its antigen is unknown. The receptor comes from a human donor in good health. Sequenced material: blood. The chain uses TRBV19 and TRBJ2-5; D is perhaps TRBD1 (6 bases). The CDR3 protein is CASSPRGRGETQYF. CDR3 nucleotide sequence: TGTGCCAGTTCCCCCAGGGGTAGGGGAGAGACCCAGTACTTC.